The 5 T cell receptor beta chains given below trace back to one sample, sequenced in a study of cytomegalovirus exposure and HLA in healthy donors. 60 Vbeta and 13 Jbeta primers were used in PCR. Assay used: immunoSEQ multiplex PCR; TCRdb lists only in-frame clones, some missing. The sample carries 95,000 to 120,000 clones, about 61% recorded once. Input material: PBMCs. These TCRs come from a man aged 18 to 35 in good health and CMV-seropositive.

The rearrangement joins TRBV18 to TRBJ1-5, with 7 bases matching TRBD1. This CDR3 region has 15 residues. With 3 bases clipped from V and 1 base from J, the junction kept 3 bases outside the gene matches. Germline V lookup: CDR1 KGHSH, CDR2 LQKENI. The CDR3, as DNA: TGTGCCAGCTCACCGCAGGGACAGAGCAATCAGCCCCAGCATTTT. It codes for CASSPQGQSNQPQHF. The variable domain in full, completed from reference TRBV18 and TRBJ1-5, reads NAGVMQNPRHLVRRRGQEARLRCSPMKGHSHVYWYRQLPEEGLKFMVYLQKENIIDESGMPKERFSAEFPKEGPSILRIQQVVRGDSAAYFCASSPQGQSNQPQHFGDGTRLSIL.

This clone was seen more than once but under ten times. V and J are TRBV25-1 and TRBJ2-5; TRBD1 aligns across 7 bases. The CDR3 contains 15 residues. J lost 2 bases, V lost 3 bases, and 6 bases had no gene match. Germline V gives CDR1 MGHDK, CDR2 SYGVNS. CDR3: CASSDPGQEQETQYF. The CDR3 bases are TGTGCCAGCAGTGATCCCGGACAGGAGCAAGAGACCCAGTACTTC. Combining the CDR3 with reference TRBV25-1 and TRBJ2-5 gives the whole variable domain EADIYQTPRYLVIGTGKKITLECSQTMGHDKMYWYQQDPGMELHLIHYSYGVNSTEKGDLSSESTVSRIRTEHFPLTLESARPSHTSQYLCASSDPGQEQETQYFGPGTRLLVL.

The CDR3 bases are TGCGCCAGCAGTCCGAACCTAGCTTACGAGCAGTTCTTC. Translation: CASSPNLAYEQFF. The chain has TRBV4-1 and TRBJ2-1, with a tentative D call TRBD2 (5 bases). Germline lookup yields CDR1 MGHRA and CDR2 YSYEKL. The CDR3 loop spans 13 amino acids. The V and J ends lost 6 bases and 10 bases respectively, with 16 bases between them.

This chain uses TRBV6-5 with TRBJ1-6; maybe TRBD1 (6 bases). Germline CDR1 MNHEY, CDR2 SVGAGI. The V end was cut by 2 bases, the J end by 7 bases, with 15 bases between. The length of the CDR3 is 16 residues. The CDR3 DNA is TGTGCCAGCAGTTACCGCCCACAGGGTTGGAATTCACCCCTCCACTTT. It specifies CASSYRPQGWNSPLHF.

The chain has TRBV7-6 and TRBJ2-7; weak D call: TRBD2 (5 bases). V shed 1 base and J shed 5 bases, with 9 bases lying between them. Germline values: CDR1 SGHVS, CDR2 FNYEAQ. The CDR3 runs 13 residues. This CDR3 is CASSLVGVNEQYF. The CDR3 nucleotides read TGTGCCAGCAGCTTAGTCGGGGTAAACGAGCAGTACTTC.